These 13 T cell receptor beta chains were all obtained from the same sample, sequenced in a study. TCRdb recomputed calls from the 5' RACE reads with MiXCR, one row per CDR3 protein. The profile shows under 6,000 distinct CDR3 sequences, under 40% of them singletons. Material for sequencing was memory CD4+ T cells sorted from blood. Subset denoted: memory CD4+ T cells, CD4+CD45RO+CD25-. The receptors shown here come from a female donor with breast cancer.

The rearrangement links TRBV25-1 to TRBJ2-1; 7 bases are shared with TRBD2. Germline values: CDR1 MGHDK, CDR2 SYGVNS. The V segment lost 5 bases and the J segment 0 bases; nucleotides outside the gene matches: 7. The CDR3 extends over 16 amino acids. The CDR3 DNA follows: TGTGCCAGCAGTCCCCCCGGGGGGAGCTCCTACAATGAGCAGTTCTTC. This encodes CASSPPGGSSYNEQFF.

This clonotype has ten or more counts. The rearrangement links TRBV18 to TRBJ2-7; the D gene could be TRBD1 or TRBD2 (5 bases each). Trimming left V 4 bases short and J 5 bases short, with 21 bases between. The CDR3 has 16 amino acids. Germline CDR1 and CDR2: KGHSH and LQKENI. The CDR3 sequence is CASSRAPGDPGNEQYF. The CDR3, as DNA: TGTGCCAGCTCACGCGCTCCCGGGGACCCGGGGAACGAGCAGTACTTC.

This clonotype has more than one count but fewer than ten. A much larger clone is a single base away; this may be a read error. The gene calls are TRBV18 and TRBJ2-1; no definite D call. Germline V lookup: CDR1 KGHSH, CDR2 LQKENI. The CDR3 totals 17 residues. CDR3 DNA: TGTGCCAGCTCACTTTCGTCGCTGGGCCCCTCCTACAATAAGCAGTTCTTC. Translation gives CASSLSSLGPSYNKQFF.

The chain joins TRBV5-1 to TRBJ2-1; D may be TRBD2 (6 bases). Germline CDR1 SGHRS, CDR2 YFSETQ. The CDR3 has 16 amino acids. Trimming took off 2 bases at V and 1 base at J, with 13 bases between the two ends. The CDR3 DNA reads TGCGCCAGCAGCTTTCTCGGGAGACTATCCTACAATGAGCAGTTCTTC. Residues: CASSFLGRLSYNEQFF. Filled out from reference TRBV5-1 and TRBJ2-1, the complete variable domain reads KAGVTQTPRYLIKTRGQQVTLSCSPISGHRSVSWYQQTPGQGLQFLFEYFSETQRNKGNFPGRFSGRQFSNSRSEMNVSTLELGDSALYLCASSFLGRLSYNEQFFGPGTRLTVL.

This clonotype was observed a handful of times. V gene TRBV23-1 combines with J gene TRBJ2-3; D possibly uses TRBD1 or TRBD2 (5 bases each). TRBV23-1 falls under the ORF class, with uncertain function. V was trimmed by 2 bases and J by 3 bases, leaving 18 bases between them. The CDR3 consists of 17 residues. The CDR3 sequence: CASSQLREGIETDTQYF. The DNA for the CDR3 is TGCGCCAGCAGTCAACTCCGAGAGGGGATAGAGACAGATACGCAGTATTTT.

This clonotype is labeled as large. J is TRBJ2-3 and V is TRBV6-5; TRBD2 aligns across 13 bases. Germline V gives CDR1 MNHEY, CDR2 SVGAGI. After removal of 1 base from V and 2 bases from J, the junction contained 3 bases not matched to a gene. The CDR3 consists of 17 residues. The DNA of the CDR3 is TGTGCCAGCAGTTACTATGGGACTAGCGGGGCCACAGATACGCAGTATTTT. Residues: CASSYYGTSGATDTQYF.

By share, this clonotype counts as medium-sized (0.01 to 0.1%). This chain joins TRBV20-1 and TRBJ2-7; D is ambiguous. The V gene lost 3 bases and the J gene lost 4 bases, with 16 bases spanning the gap. CDR3 size: 14 residues. Germline V gene data show CDR1 as DFQATT and CDR2 as SNEGSKA (reference sequence). CDR3 amino acids: CSASFSGVHYEQYF. The CDR3 DNA follows: TGCAGTGCTAGTTTTTCGGGTGTCCATTACGAGCAGTACTTC.

This clonotype was recorded at least ten times. The rearrangement joins TRBV9 to TRBJ1-5; the D is unclear. Germline assignment: CDR1 SGDLS and CDR2 YYNGEE. With 0 bases removed from V and 2 bases from J, the gap between germline ends came to 9 bases. The CDR3 has 15 amino acids. Written as DNA, the CDR3 is TGTGCCAGCAGCGTAGATGGGATGGGCAATCAGCCCCAGCATTTT. Its protein is CASSVDGMGNQPQHF.

In its sample, this clonotype ranks as medium-sized. The CDR3 loop reads CATSDFEGFAFF. The CDR3 DNA follows: TGTGCCACCAGTGATTTTGAGGGATTCGCTTTCTTT. This chain joins TRBV24-1 and TRBJ1-1; D gene uncertain. Germline CDR1 reads KGHDR; CDR2 reads SFDVKD. Between the trimmed V and J ends, which lost 1 base and 11 bases, there was a span of 10 bases. The CDR3 extends over 12 amino acids.

V and J are TRBV7-2 and TRBJ2-7; possibly TRBD2 for D (5 bases). The CDR3 spans 12 residues. The germline V gene has CDR1 SGHTA and CDR2 FQGNSA. V lost 8 bases and J lost 0, with 8 bases in between. CDR3 sequence reads: CASGLSSYEQYF. The CDR3 DNA reads as TGTGCCAGCGGACTCAGCTCCTACGAGCAGTACTTC.

Of note for this clonotype: With a much larger clone just one base away, this may be a read error. The V call is TRBV18, the J call TRBJ2-1, with 8 nucleotides matching TRBD1. Germline assignment: CDR1 KGHSH and CDR2 LQKENI. The CDR3 length is 14 residues. The CDR3 sequence is CASSRTGRYNEQFF. The CDR3 DNA sequence: TGCGCCAGCTCAAGGACAGGGAGGTACAATGAGCAGTTCTTC.

In its sample, this clonotype was seen a few times. V gene TRBV7-9 combines with J gene TRBJ2-5; D ambiguous. This CDR3 contains 16 residues. Germline V gene data show CDR1 as SEHNR and CDR2 as FQNEAQ (reference sequence). V was cut by 1 base and J by 1 base, with 13 bases left in between. The DNA for the CDR3 is TGTGCCAGCAGCTTAGTGGCCGCCCCACTCCAAGAGACCCAGTACTTC. It encodes CASSLVAAPLQETQYF.

This clonotype was seen many times. The chain couples TRBV4-3 to TRBJ1-2; TRBD1 agrees at 7 bases. Germline CDR1 and CDR2: LGHNA and YSLEER. This CDR3 has 15 residues. Trimming removed 3 bases from V and 8 bases from J; junction bases left unmatched: 12. The CDR3 DNA sequence: TGCGCCAGCAGCCACAGTTCGACAGGGAGGGAGGGCTACACCTTC. Its translation: CASSHSSTGREGYTF.